What follows is one TCR beta chain and its context. Its antigen target is currently unknown. No base qualities exist here, and no much larger clone lies one base off it. This sample is part of a study of cytomegalovirus exposure and HLA in healthy donors (dated by TCRdb to 2015 to 2018). Context from the whole study: An earlier analysis of under 600 of the donors reported about 250 Gb of sequence data and some 120 million unique TCR beta sequences from 150 million to 200 million T cells. The study combined high-throughput TCR immunosequencing, statistical association of individual TCRs with disease status, and machine learning to predict cytomegalovirus infection status. The genetic ancestry cluster associated with self-reported Caucasian donors included approximately 85% of the roughly 390 genotyped donors. In addition to the first cohort of 666 subjects, a separate validation cohort of approximately 130 different subjects was used. Donor age, sex, ethnicity and CMV serostatus were collected together with the repertoire data. Roughly five DR-DQ haplotypes were handled as single units for association and clustering, since linkage in the cohort was strong. Class I and class II HLA loci were covered by the typing at four-digit resolution. Typing coverage varied by locus: roughly 620-640 donors for A, B, C, DRB1 and DQB1; approximately 560 for DQA1; over 600 for DPA1; approximately 450 for DPB1. In the later analysis, no new phenotypic data were used to find candidate immune exposures; instead, reliance was placed on TCR beta sequences and their occurrence across donors. The study aimed to test whether signatures of past pathogen exposure could be identified by cataloging public T cell receptors. Around 320 gigabases of sequencing data and 70 million to 85 million unique TCR sequences were included in an early release covering about 700 HLA-typed donors. In a later analysis, previously published TCR beta repertoires from some 640 donors were re-analyzed and high-resolution HLA genotyping was added so that TCR occurrence patterns could be studied. An earlier analysis of roughly 580 of the donors used high-throughput TCR beta sequencing to judge whether each TCR beta V gene segment behaved as functional or pseudogenic. All discovery cohort repertoires had been generated on a single sequencing platform. The T cell repertoires of 550 to 850 subjects were profiled by immunosequencing and related to cytomegalovirus serostatus. Among around 400 genotyped donors of the cohort, an average of approximately 240,000 unique TCR beta nucleotide sequences were sequenced per donor, 15% to 20% of them non-productive. Genome-wide SNP genotypes for about three fifths of the roughly 670 donors were used in a later genetic analysis, which treated that subset as a discovery cohort.

To prepare the library, the immunoSEQ multiplex PCR assay was applied. The multiplex PCR relied on a mix of 60 forward primers for TCR Vbeta segments and 13 reverse primers for TCR Jbeta segments. A multiplex PCR assay on genomic DNA amplified the CDR3 region of rearranged TCR beta genes. The Illumina HiSeq System was used to sequence the amplified TCR beta libraries as 87-base-pair reads. Concerning the study's data processing: Across the 640 or so repertoires, a later analysis counted 78 million or so unique TCR beta chains, some 11 million of which were shared by at least two donors. Raw reads were error-corrected and collapsed into unique sequences by a nearest-neighbor algorithm in which closely related sequences were merged to remove PCR and sequencing errors. V, D and J gene segments were assigned by aligning CDR3 sequences to IMGT reference sequences. Each retained sequence needed at least a six-nucleotide match to both a V gene segment and a J gene segment. A rearrangement counted as productive if the CDR3 had no stop codons and remained in frame with V and J, and every other rearrangement counted as non-productive. CDR3 was defined according to IMGT convention as the region running from the second conserved V-encoded cysteine to the conserved J-encoded phenylalanine. The earlier analysis of approximately 590 of the donors excluded any sequence lacking an unambiguous match to a single V gene segment. In an earlier analysis of 587 of the donors, V segments were called functional above 56.7% productive rearrangements and were called segregating when the between-donor standard deviation exceeded 5%. A statistical classification framework was built for diagnosing cytomegalovirus status from the catalog of TCR beta chain sequences. A later analysis assigned V and J genes by comparing TCR nucleotide sequences with IMGT/GENE-DB human TR gene sequences. A later analysis assigned CDR3 sequences and most-parsimonious VDJ recombination scenarios with the TCRdist pipeline. In a later analysis, every TCR beta chain was defined by the combination of its CDR3 amino acid sequence and its V-gene family, and reads without a unique V-gene family were dropped. To address suspected cross-contamination and a sequencing artifact, a later analysis removed 550 to 750 highly shared, low-generation-probability nucleotide sequences. For each public chain, a later analysis derived a clonal expansion index from normalized ranks of inferred template counts within each repertoire. A later analysis computed generation probabilities with a VDJ recombination model fitted to out-of-frame rearrangements, and checked the results against IGoR. In a later analysis, hypergeometric tests were used to score TCR-TCR, TCR-HLA and TCR-CMV co-occurrence, with a repertoire-size bias correction applied to TCR pairs. To estimate false discovery rates, a later analysis permuted the HLA or CMV assignments 20 times. In a later analysis, co-occurring TCRs were grouped with DBSCAN, and TCRdist sequence similarity was added when clustering was performed within HLA-allele-positive subsets. Repertoires with fewer than 30,000 or more than 120,000 public chains, plus five repertoires with anomalous nucleotide sharing, were excluded from co-occurrence clustering. This is the immuneACCESS table as TCRdb keeps it, with only in-frame sequences that have V and J called. A part of the clones is gone; compared with another copy, unresolved V genes explain less than half, and the rest is unexplained. V and J calls and clone size are copied from that table; D and trimming were computed from the DNA. The sample includes about 190,000 clones, with 80% observed a single time. Less than 7% of the sample is taken by the ten largest.

CDR1 and CDR2 were assigned from the germline V gene as SQVTM and ANQGSEA. The CDR3 spans 11 residues, from the cysteine through the phenylalanine. Here the CDR3 DNA is all that survives: 33 bases in frame from base 1. The trim is 7 bases for V and 1 base for J, with a gap of 7 bases between the germline ends. Here is what the overall study found, with its caveats: Presence/absence analyses assumed roughly uniform sequencing depth across donors, an assumption that may not hold. A group of highly shared sequence variants was considered likely to be a technical artifact of the sequencing pipeline. Linkage disequilibrium might explain the correlated functional status among segregating V segments, but an unknown experimental factor could not be excluded. Strong co-occurrence of HLA alleles, especially DR and DQ, made assigning TCR associations to individual alleles difficult. In a later analysis, HLA-associated TCR beta chains showed more clonal expansion and lower generation probabilities than non-associated chains that were equally common. Because counts were too low, some 16 rarely observed V segments, including chromosome 9 orphons, were excluded from the earlier analysis of 587 of the donors. The study gave a list of about 160 TCR beta chains associated with cytomegalovirus. While some public TCRs were present in many individuals, most TCR sequences turned up only very rarely across donors. In vitro tests confirmed that three of the cytomegalovirus-associated TCR beta chains recognize cytomegalovirus antigens. The 87-base-pair reads could not distinguish some IMGT-functional V segments, including TRBV6-2 and TRBV6-3, so those segments were excluded. The cohort was sequenced for TCR beta chains only, and without alpha or paired-chain data the features that could be detected were limited. Specific HLA alleles were associated with 18,000 or so TCR beta sequences at a false discovery rate of 0.05 in a later analysis. In a later analysis, most CMV-associated TCR beta chains were found to appear HLA-restricted, with HLA associations seemingly driven largely by CMV exposure. In both the original and validation cohorts, the classifier was reported to diagnose cytomegalovirus status with high specificity and sensitivity. V-gene and J-gene trimming of TCR beta chains was associated with a missense DCLRE1C variant in a later genetic analysis, and the association was replicated in an independent cohort. Because some donors lacked HLA typing at each locus, the association tests relied only on the typed subset. In an earlier analysis of more than 450 of the donors, most TCR beta V segments were observed in productive rearrangements about 90% or about 30% of the time, broadly matching IMGT annotations. According to a later analysis, TCR association rates differed among HLA loci, with DRB1 alleles showing the most associated TCRs and HLA-C alleles showing the fewest. According to the authors, the approach could potentially be generalized to other disease states and immunological phenotypes. A further reported finding was that TCR beta sequences accurately predicted the HLA-A and HLA-B alleles for most subjects in the first cohort. According to a later genetic analysis, donors in an Asian-associated ancestry cluster had fewer N-insertions in productive TCRs than the approximately 670-donor mean. A later analysis reported that several top co-occurrence clusters appeared linked to parvovirus B19, influenza, CMV and Epstein-Barr virus. For the cohort, immune exposure information was limited to CMV serostatus.

The cohort consisted of approximately 670 healthy bone marrow donors. At the time of sampling, every cohort member was nominally healthy, though immune exposures that went unrecorded were likely present. The donor was CMV seropositive and belonged to the group of 250 to 300 seropositive cohort members. Each donor provided a peripheral blood sample, and peripheral blood mononuclear cells were used for TCR beta sequencing. The Qiagen DNeasy Blood Extraction Kit was used to extract genomic DNA from the blood cell samples. The sequence derives from a man aged 35-49 years in good health and CMV-seropositive. The chain couples TRBV29-1 to TRBJ1-1; there is no confident call for the D gene. Sequenced sample: PBMCs. For the CDR3, the sequence is CSANRNTEAFF. The bases read TGCAGCGCAAACAGGAACACTGAAGCTTTCTTT.